Listed below are T cell receptor beta chains from one sample, sequenced in a study of blood T cell repertoires in COVID-19. Using immunoSEQ multiplex PCR, the repertoire was profiled, and TCRdb retains in-frame clones only, with some absent. This table holds around 70,000 clones, 82% found once. The sample taken for sequencing was peripheral blood. The origin of the receptors is a man aged 55 to 70 with acute or convalescent COVID-19. The CDR3 runs from the conserved cysteine through the conserved F or W. The order of the fields is CDR3 protein, D gene, J gene, V gene. A D gene is named only where the DNA matches it firmly.

cdr3_aa: CAIRGQHNQPQHF
d_call: TRBD1
j_call: TRBJ1-5
v_call: TRBV10-3

cdr3_aa: CASSSGTENTEAFF
d_call: TRBD1
j_call: TRBJ1-1
v_call: TRBV7-9

cdr3_aa: CASSFGLAGGGTDTQYF
d_call: TRBD2
j_call: TRBJ2-3
v_call: TRBV27

cdr3_aa: CASSPGRGQETQYF
d_call: .
j_call: TRBJ2-5
v_call: TRBV5-1

cdr3_aa: CSVANRGRNQPQHF
d_call: TRBD1
j_call: TRBJ1-5
v_call: TRBV29-1

cdr3_aa: CASSRTGKEGYTF
d_call: TRBD1
j_call: TRBJ1-2
v_call: TRBV7-2

cdr3_aa: CASSLSRAQGNNSPLHF
d_call: .
j_call: TRBJ1-6
v_call: TRBV5-1

cdr3_aa: CASARGHNEQFF
d_call: .
j_call: TRBJ2-1
v_call: TRBV11-2

cdr3_aa: CASSLGGEAFF
d_call: .
j_call: TRBJ1-1
v_call: TRBV11-2

cdr3_aa: CASSRAGTGENSPLHF
d_call: TRBD1
j_call: TRBJ1-6
v_call: TRBV4-1

cdr3_aa: CASSPRADNEQFF
d_call: .
j_call: TRBJ2-1
v_call: TRBV7-9

cdr3_aa: CASSLARQTDTQYF
d_call: .
j_call: TRBJ2-3
v_call: TRBV11-2

cdr3_aa: CASSQPDRGETQYF
d_call: TRBD1
j_call: TRBJ2-5
v_call: TRBV3-1/TRBV3-2

cdr3_aa: CASSLVAAGELFF
d_call: .
j_call: TRBJ2-2
v_call: TRBV11-2

cdr3_aa: CAWNRGQNSPLHF
d_call: TRBD1
j_call: TRBJ1-6
v_call: TRBV30

cdr3_aa: CASSLVAGNRVRQYF
d_call: .
j_call: TRBJ2-7
v_call: TRBV7-8

cdr3_aa: CASSREGAQSNQPQHF
d_call: TRBD1
j_call: TRBJ1-5
v_call: TRBV7-8

cdr3_aa: CSVEELNYGYTF
d_call: .
j_call: TRBJ1-2
v_call: TRBV29-1

cdr3_aa: CASSSTSTYNEQFF
d_call: .
j_call: TRBJ2-1
v_call: TRBV6-2/TRBV6-3

cdr3_aa: CASSSPRSAETQYF
d_call: .
j_call: TRBJ2-5
v_call: TRBV7-2

cdr3_aa: CASSLMGTATGELFF
d_call: TRBD1
j_call: TRBJ2-2
v_call: TRBV27

cdr3_aa: CASSRLYEQYF
d_call: .
j_call: TRBJ2-7
v_call: TRBV5-8

cdr3_aa: CASSQGGEMNTEAFF
d_call: .
j_call: TRBJ1-1
v_call: TRBV4-3

cdr3_aa: CASSVDRGNTIYF
d_call: .
j_call: TRBJ1-3
v_call: TRBV2

cdr3_aa: CAWSFFAGTAYNEQFF
d_call: TRBD1
j_call: TRBJ2-1
v_call: TRBV30

cdr3_aa: CASKNSGTDTQYF
d_call: .
j_call: TRBJ2-3
v_call: TRBV6-5

cdr3_aa: CASSRFGQGVDGYTF
d_call: TRBD1
j_call: TRBJ1-2
v_call: TRBV16

cdr3_aa: CASSQEGQRRSNSPLHF
d_call: TRBD1
j_call: TRBJ1-6
v_call: TRBV4-1

cdr3_aa: CASIPDRGSYNEQFF
d_call: TRBD1
j_call: TRBJ2-1
v_call: TRBV7-2

cdr3_aa: CASSLDPQGFANTGELFF
d_call: TRBD1
j_call: TRBJ2-2
v_call: TRBV11-2

cdr3_aa: CGAEKLFF
d_call: .
j_call: TRBJ1-4
v_call: TRBV6-4

cdr3_aa: CASSSRDSLNTEAFF
d_call: TRBD1
j_call: TRBJ1-1
v_call: TRBV5-4

cdr3_aa: CASTTSGYNEQFF
d_call: TRBD2
j_call: TRBJ2-1
v_call: TRBV12-3/TRBV12-4

cdr3_aa: CASSLRGGQGNNEQFF
d_call: TRBD1
j_call: TRBJ2-1
v_call: TRBV7-2

cdr3_aa: CASRGRRGQGYTF
d_call: TRBD1
j_call: TRBJ1-2
v_call: TRBV6-5

cdr3_aa: CASSLPYTGELFF
d_call: .
j_call: TRBJ2-2
v_call: TRBV7-9

cdr3_aa: CASSLANQPQHF
d_call: .
j_call: TRBJ1-5
v_call: TRBV6-5

cdr3_aa: CASSSYSNQPQHF
d_call: .
j_call: TRBJ1-5
v_call: TRBV9

cdr3_aa: CASSLVRAGANVLTF
d_call: .
j_call: TRBJ2-6
v_call: TRBV5-1

cdr3_aa: CASTGDRGFLDTIYF
d_call: TRBD1
j_call: TRBJ1-3
v_call: TRBV6-5

cdr3_aa: CASSSDRVSGNTIYF
d_call: TRBD1
j_call: TRBJ1-3
v_call: TRBV7-2

cdr3_aa: CASSQDRGLQPQHF
d_call: TRBD1
j_call: TRBJ1-5
v_call: TRBV19

cdr3_aa: CAISGDRGHEQFF
d_call: TRBD1
j_call: TRBJ2-1
v_call: TRBV10-3

cdr3_aa: CASSPWTGPTEAFF
d_call: TRBD1
j_call: TRBJ1-1
v_call: TRBV19

cdr3_aa: CASSITGTDTQYF
d_call: .
j_call: TRBJ2-3
v_call: TRBV19

cdr3_aa: CASSLWQGDGYTF
d_call: .
j_call: TRBJ1-2
v_call: TRBV7-8

cdr3_aa: CAWTGGGTEAFF
d_call: TRBD1
j_call: TRBJ1-1
v_call: TRBV30

cdr3_aa: CASSSRQALGQPQHF
d_call: .
j_call: TRBJ1-5
v_call: TRBV6-5

cdr3_aa: CASSHTGTDNYGYTF
d_call: TRBD1
j_call: TRBJ1-2
v_call: TRBV4-1

cdr3_aa: CASSFYDNQPQHF
d_call: .
j_call: TRBJ1-5
v_call: TRBV7-2

cdr3_aa: CASSTRTDGYTF
d_call: .
j_call: TRBJ1-2
v_call: TRBV13

cdr3_aa: CASSLGRFKTEAFF
d_call: .
j_call: TRBJ1-1
v_call: TRBV5-1

cdr3_aa: CASSPPGQGGYTF
d_call: .
j_call: TRBJ1-2
v_call: TRBV27

cdr3_aa: CASSSSIGHSNTEAFF
d_call: .
j_call: TRBJ1-1
v_call: TRBV7-8

cdr3_aa: CASSLGGAIQPLHF
d_call: .
j_call: TRBJ1-6
v_call: TRBV5-4

cdr3_aa: CASSLDLAGNTIYF
d_call: .
j_call: TRBJ1-3
v_call: TRBV5-5

cdr3_aa: CASSFLSQVAYGYTF
d_call: .
j_call: TRBJ1-2
v_call: TRBV4-3

cdr3_aa: CASSYMSGRGNTIYF
d_call: .
j_call: TRBJ1-3
v_call: TRBV7-2